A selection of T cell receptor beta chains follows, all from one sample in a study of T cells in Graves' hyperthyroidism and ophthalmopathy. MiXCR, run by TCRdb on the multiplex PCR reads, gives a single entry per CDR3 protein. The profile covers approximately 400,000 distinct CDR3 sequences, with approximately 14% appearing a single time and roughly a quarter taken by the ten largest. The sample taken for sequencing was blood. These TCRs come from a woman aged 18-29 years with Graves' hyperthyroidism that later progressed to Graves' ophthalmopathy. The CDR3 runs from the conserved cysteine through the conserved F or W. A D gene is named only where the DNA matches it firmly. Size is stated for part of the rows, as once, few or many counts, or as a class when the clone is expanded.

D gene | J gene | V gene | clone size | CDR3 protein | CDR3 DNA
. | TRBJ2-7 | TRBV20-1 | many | CSARDLGSVEQYF | TGCAGTGCTAGGGACCTAGGATCCGTCGAGCAGTACTTC
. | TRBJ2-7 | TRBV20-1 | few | CSARALETRLGDEQYF | TGCAGTGCTAGAGCGTTGGAGACCCGCTTGGGTGACGAGCAGTACTTC
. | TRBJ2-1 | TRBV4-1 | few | CASSQRRRGNSYNEQFF | TGCGCCAGCAGCCAACGTCGGCGGGGTAACTCCTACAATGAGCAGTTCTTC
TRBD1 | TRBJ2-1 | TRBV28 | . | CASNAQLFGTASKYNEQFF | TGTGCCAGCAATGCCCAACTCTTCGGGACAGCGTCGAAGTACAATGAGCAGTTCTTC
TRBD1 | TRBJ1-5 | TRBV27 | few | CASMSQGWNQPQHF | TGTGCCAGCATGTCACAGGGGTGGAATCAGCCCCAGCATTTT
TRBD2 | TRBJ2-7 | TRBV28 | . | CASSVDRRTSGSSYEQYF | TGTGCCAGCAGTGTGGACAGACGGACTAGCGGTTCCTCCTACGAGCAGTACTTC
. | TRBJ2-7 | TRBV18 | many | CASSPASKTYEQYF | TGTGCCAGCTCACCGGCGAGTAAGACCTACGAGCAGTACTTC
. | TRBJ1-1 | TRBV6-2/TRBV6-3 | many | CASYFRLTGNTEAFF | TGTGCCAGCTATTTCAGGCTCACAGGGAACACTGAAGCTTTCTTT
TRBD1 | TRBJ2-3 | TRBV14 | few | CASSPPTGTTDTQYF | TGTGCCAGCAGCCCCCCGACAGGGACCACAGATACGCAGTATTTT
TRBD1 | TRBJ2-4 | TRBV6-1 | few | CASRRQGLAKNIQYF | TGTGCCAGCAGACGACAGGGATTAGCCAAAAACATTCAGTACTTC
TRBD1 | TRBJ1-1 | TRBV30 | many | CAWSSTGLNTEAFF | TGTGCCTGGAGTTCGACAGGGCTGAACACTGAAGCTTTCTTT
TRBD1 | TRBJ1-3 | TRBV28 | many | CASRLGTGVASNTIYF | TGTGCCAGCAGACTCGGGACAGGGGTTGCGTCGAACACCATATATTTT
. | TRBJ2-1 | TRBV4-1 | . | CASSQGNNEQFF | TGCGCCAGCAGCCAAGGGAACAATGAGCAGTTCTTC
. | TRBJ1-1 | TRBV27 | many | CASSQTPTGNTEAFF | TGTGCCAGCAGTCAGACCCCTACAGGGAACACTGAAGCTTTCTTT
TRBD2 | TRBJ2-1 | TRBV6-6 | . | CASSYSFLRTSGRGYNEQFF | TGTGCCAGCAGTTACTCCTTCCTAAGGACTAGCGGGAGGGGATACAATGAGCAGTTCTTC
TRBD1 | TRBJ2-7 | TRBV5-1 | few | CASSRIRVLQGPYEQYF | TGCGCCAGCAGCAGGATCCGAGTCCTACAGGGGCCCTACGAGCAGTACTTC
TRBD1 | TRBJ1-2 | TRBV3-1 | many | CASSFGQGGYGYTF | TGTGCCAGCAGCTTCGGACAGGGTGGTTATGGCTACACCTTC
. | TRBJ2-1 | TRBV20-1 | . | CSPTPLLGQTYNEQFF | TGCAGTCCTACGCCCTTGTTGGGCCAAACCTACAATGAGCAGTTCTTC
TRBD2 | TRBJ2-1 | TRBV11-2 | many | CASRNTGTSNGEQFF | TGTGCCAGCAGAAACACCGGGACTAGCAACGGTGAGCAGTTCTTC
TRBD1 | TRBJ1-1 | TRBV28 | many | CASSGTGGNTEAFF | TGTGCCAGCAGTGGGACAGGGGGCAACACTGAAGCTTTCTTT
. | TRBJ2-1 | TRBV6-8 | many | CASIQGEQFF | TGTGCCAGCATTCAAGGTGAGCAGTTCTTC
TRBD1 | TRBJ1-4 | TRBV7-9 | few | CASSLVPRTGDEKLFF | TGTGCCAGCAGCCTCGTCCCACGGACAGGTGATGAAAAACTGTTTTTT
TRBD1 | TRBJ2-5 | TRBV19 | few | CASSNQGVQETQYF | TGTGCCAGTAGTAACCAGGGGGTTCAAGAGACCCAGTACTTC
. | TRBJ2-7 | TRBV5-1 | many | CASSPARGEDFYEQYF | TGCGCCAGCAGCCCCGCCAGGGGAGAAGATTTCTACGAGCAGTACTTC
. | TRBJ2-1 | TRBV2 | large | CASSEFKNNEQFF | TGTGCCAGCAGTGAATTCAAAAACAATGAGCAGTTCTTC
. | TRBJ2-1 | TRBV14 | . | CASSQDRLRNYFYNEQFF | TGTGCCAGCAGCCAAGATCGGCTCCGGAATTACTTTTACAATGAGCAGTTCTTC
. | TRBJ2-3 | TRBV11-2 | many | CASSLGGTGTFADTQYF | TGTGCCAGCAGCTTAGGCGGGACTGGGACCTTCGCAGATACGCAGTATTTT
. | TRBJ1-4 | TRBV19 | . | CASSGEVNEKLFF | TGTGCCAGTTCAGGGGAGGTAAATGAAAAACTGTTTTTT
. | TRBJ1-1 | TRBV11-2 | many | CASYKGDMNTEAFF | TGTGCCAGCTATAAGGGTGATATGAACACTGAAGCTTTCTTT
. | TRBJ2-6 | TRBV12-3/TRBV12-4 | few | CASSLAGAGANVLTF | TGTGCCAGCAGTTTAGCAGGGGCTGGGGCCAACGTCCTGACTTTC
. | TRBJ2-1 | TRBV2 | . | CASTSLMQFF | TGTGCCAGCACCTCGTTAATGCAGTTCTTC
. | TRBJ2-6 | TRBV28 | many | CASMAFLSGANVLTF | TGTGCCAGCATGGCGTTTCTCTCTGGGGCCAACGTCCTGACTTTC
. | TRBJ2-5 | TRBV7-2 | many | CASSPSFGETQYF | TGTGCCAGTAGTCCTTCTTTCGGGGAGACCCAGTACTTC
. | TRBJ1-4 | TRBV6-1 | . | CASSLSVYVPNEKLFF | TGTGCCAGCAGTCTTTCAGTCTACGTACCTAATGAAAAACTGTTTTTT
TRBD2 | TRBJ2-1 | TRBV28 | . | CASRPSGMTYNEQFF | TGTGCCAGCAGACCTAGCGGGATGACCTACAATGAGCAGTTCTTC
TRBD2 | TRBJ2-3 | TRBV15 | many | CATSGGRNTQYF | TGTGCCACCAGCGGCGGGAGGAATACGCAGTATTTT
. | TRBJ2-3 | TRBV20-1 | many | CSSTPGLLTDTQYF | TGCAGTTCTACGCCGGGACTTCTCACAGATACGCAGTATTTT
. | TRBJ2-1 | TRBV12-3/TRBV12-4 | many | CASSLAQGLSSYNEQFF | TGTGCCAGCAGTTTAGCGCAGGGTCTGAGCTCCTACAATGAGCAGTTCTTC
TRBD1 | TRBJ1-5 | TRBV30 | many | CAWRSQGASNQPQHF | TGTGCCTGGAGGTCCCAGGGGGCTAGCAATCAGCCCCAGCATTTT
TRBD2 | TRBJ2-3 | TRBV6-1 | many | CASDGRLADGTDTQYF | TGTGCCAGCGATGGAAGACTAGCGGACGGCACAGATACGCAGTATTTT
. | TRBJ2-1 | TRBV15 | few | CATSRAGSYNEQFF | TGTGCCACCAGCAGAGCTGGGAGCTACAATGAGCAGTTCTTC
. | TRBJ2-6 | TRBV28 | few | CASSTPGRDGANVLTF | TGTGCCAGCAGTACGCCAGGGAGAGACGGGGCCAACGTCCTGACTTTC